Listed here are 6 T cell receptor beta chains from one sample, sequenced in a study of tumor-infiltrating lymphocytes in primary liver carcinoma. Bulk tissue was left unsorted, and RNA and DNA were co-extracted from approximately 20-30 mg of it. Synthesis of TCR beta cDNA was carried out from approximately 470 ng total RNA with a constant-region primer. Slightly modified ARM-PCR served as the procedure for the TCR beta libraries. These libraries came from three rounds of nested multiplex PCR. Researchers ran the first two PCR rounds for roughly 11 cycles each with TRBV1-TRBV30 forward primers and a C-beta reverse primer. One entry per CDR3 protein results from TCRdb running MiXCR on the multiplex PCR reads. The sample consists of under 130,000 distinct CDR3 sequences, around 84% of them appearing once. Sequencing was carried out using liver tumor tissue from sampling region 3. This sample's subset: tumor region T3, left-lateral pole. The receptor set was obtained from a man in his forties or fifties with primary liver carcinoma and hepatitis B virus infection.

This clonotype has a single count. A read error may account for a junction end that differs from germline. The chain is built from TRBV11-2 and TRBJ2-7, with 12 bases matching TRBD2. The CDR3 runs 20 residues. The germline V gene encodes CDR1 SGHAT and CDR2 FQNNGV. CDR3 DNA: TGTGCTAGCAGCTTGAGGGAGGGGAGGACTAGCGGGATCAGCTCCTACGAGGAGTACTTC. It translates to CASSLREGRTSGISSYEEYF. Using reference TRBV11-2 and TRBJ2-7 for the parts outside the CDR3, the full variable domain is EAGVAQSPRYKIIEKRQSVAFWCNPISGHATLYWYQQILGQGPKLLIQFQNNGVVDDSQLPKDRFSAERLKGVDSTLKIQPAKLEDSAVYLCASSLREGRTSGISSYEEYFGPGTRLTVT.

The chain recombines TRBV6-1 with TRBJ2-1, with TRBD1 identical over 10 bases. CDR1 and CDR2 from the germline V gene are MNHNS and SASEGT. CDR3 length: 13 amino acids. With 1 base clipped from V and 11 bases from J, the junction kept 2 bases outside the gene matches. Here the CDR3 reads CASSEGTGGKQFF. DNA for the CDR3: TGTGCCAGCAGTGAAGGGACAGGGGGTAAGCAGTTCTTC.

This clonotype was seen at least ten times. J is TRBJ2-3 and V is TRBV6-2 or TRBV6-3; D unclear. This CDR3 has 15 amino acids. The germline V gene has CDR1 MNHEY and CDR2 SVGEGT. The ends were cut back, 4 bases at V and 6 bases at J, with 17 bases in the middle. The CDR3 here is CASSLLGQLGDTQYF. CDR3 sequence (DNA): TGTGCCAGCAGTTTATTAGGGCAACTCGGGGATACGCAGTATTTT.

The chain combines TRBV5-5 with TRBJ1-1; D gene unclear. V was clipped by 1 base and J by 4 bases, with 8 bases between them. Germline CDR1 reads SGHKS; CDR2 reads YYEKEE (reference sequence). This CDR3 region has 13 residues. In nucleotides, the CDR3 is TGTGCCAGCAGCTTGATCAATGGCACTGAAGCTTTCTTT. Residues: CASSLINGTEAFF.

This chain joins TRBV9 and TRBJ2-3, with D possibly TRBD2 on 6 matching bases. The length of the CDR3 is 15 residues. CDR1 and CDR2 from the germline V gene are SGDLS and YYNGEE. Deletions cut 4 bases from V and 0 bases from J, with 12 bases between. Here the CDR3 reads CASSPWDSSTDTQYF. DNA for the CDR3: TGTGCCAGCAGCCCATGGGACTCTAGCACAGATACGCAGTATTTT.

As regards this clonotype: One end of the junction varies from germline; a read error may be responsible. V usage is TRBV6-6 and J usage is TRBJ1-3, with D maybe TRBD1 (5 bases). CDR3 size: 15 residues. From germline, CDR1 is MNHNY and CDR2 SVGAGI (reference sequence). The DNA of the CDR3 is TGTGTCAGCGGTCCCGGGGGGGGCTCTGGAAACACCATATATTTT. This sequence encodes CVSGPGGGSGNTIYF.